Here is one T cell receptor (beta chain) with its context. These data belong to a study of blood T cells in healthy people across ages. Per individual sample, total RNA of at least 5.5 micrograms was extracted. Alongside a J-beta primer mix, a sample-barcoded 5' primer served in a second PCR lasting roughly 6 to 11 cycles. TCRdb analysed the 5' RACE reads with MiXCR anew, one entry per CDR3 protein. Of about a million distinct CDR3 sequences listed, roughly 48% are singletons. Germline-derived CDR1 and CDR2 are SGHDN and FVKESK. Between the trimmed V and J ends, which lost 1 base and 8 bases, there was a span of 12 bases. CDR3 length: 14 amino acids.

The gene calls are TRBV14 and TRBJ2-4; D unclear. Sequenced: blood. This TCR came from a man younger than 40 in good health. DNA of the CDR3: TGTGCCAGCAGCCAAGGAATTAACAGTCACATTCAGTACTTC. Translation gives CASSQGINSHIQYF.